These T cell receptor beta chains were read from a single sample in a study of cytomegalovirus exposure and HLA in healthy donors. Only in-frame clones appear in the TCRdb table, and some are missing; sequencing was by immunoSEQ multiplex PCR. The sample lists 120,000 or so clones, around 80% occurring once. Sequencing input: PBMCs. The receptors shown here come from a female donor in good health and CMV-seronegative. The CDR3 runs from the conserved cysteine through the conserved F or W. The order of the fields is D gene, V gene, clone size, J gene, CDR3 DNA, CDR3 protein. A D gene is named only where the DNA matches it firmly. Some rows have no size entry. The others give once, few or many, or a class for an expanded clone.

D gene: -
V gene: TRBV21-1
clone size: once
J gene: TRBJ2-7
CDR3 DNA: TGTGCCAGCAGCTCAAGAGGGGCTATCGGAGCGGGAGGGCCGTCGGAATGCTACGAGCAGTACTTC
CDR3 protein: CASSSRGAIGAGGPSECYEQYF

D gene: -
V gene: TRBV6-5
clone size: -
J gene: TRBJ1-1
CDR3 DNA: TGTGCCAGCAGGCTCAGGACAGAACTTTCTGAAGCTTTCTTT
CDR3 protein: CASRLRTELSEAFF

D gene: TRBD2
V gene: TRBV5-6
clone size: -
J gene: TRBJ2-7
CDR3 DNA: TGTGCCAGCAGCCGACCTCGACTAGCGGGAGTCGTCGAGCAGTACTTC
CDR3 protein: CASSRPRLAGVVEQYF

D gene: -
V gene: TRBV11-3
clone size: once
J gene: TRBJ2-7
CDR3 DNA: TGTGCCAGCAGCCCCGGGGAGCCATACGAGCAGTACTTC
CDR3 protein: CASSPGEPYEQYF

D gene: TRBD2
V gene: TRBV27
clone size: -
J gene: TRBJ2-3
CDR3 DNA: TGTGCCAGCAGCCCGAGAGTACTAGCGGGAACAGATACGCAGTATTTT
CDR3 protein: CASSPRVLAGTDTQYF

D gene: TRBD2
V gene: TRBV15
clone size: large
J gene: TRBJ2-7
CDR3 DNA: TGTGCCACCAGCAGAGATGCTAGCGGGAGTGACGAGCAGTACTTC
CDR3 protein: CATSRDASGSDEQYF

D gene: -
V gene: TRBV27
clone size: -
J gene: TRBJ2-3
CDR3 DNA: TGTGCCAGCAGAATGAATAGCATCCTGAGCACAGATACGCAGTATTTT
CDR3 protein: CASRMNSILSTDTQYF

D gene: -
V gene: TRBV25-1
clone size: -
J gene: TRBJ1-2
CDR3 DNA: TGTGCCAGCAGTGAGGAGACGGACTATGGCTACACCTTC
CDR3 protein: CASSEETDYGYTF

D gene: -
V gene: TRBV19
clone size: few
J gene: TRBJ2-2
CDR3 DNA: TGTGCCAGTACCCTGGGACAGAACACCGGGGAGCTGTTTTTT
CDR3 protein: CASTLGQNTGELFF

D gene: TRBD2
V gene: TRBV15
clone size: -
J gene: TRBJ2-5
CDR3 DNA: TGTGCCACCAGCAGAGATTCAGGACTAGCGGACAGCTACCAAGAGACCCAGTACTTC
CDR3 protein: CATSRDSGLADSYQETQYF

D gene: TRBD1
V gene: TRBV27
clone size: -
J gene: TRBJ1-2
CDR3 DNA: TGTGCCAGCAGCCGGGACAGGGTGACTGGCTACACCTTC
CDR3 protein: CASSRDRVTGYTF

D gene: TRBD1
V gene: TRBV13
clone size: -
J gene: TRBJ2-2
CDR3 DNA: TGTGCCAGCAGCTCCGGGACAGGGGTCGGGGAGCTGTTTTTT
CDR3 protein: CASSSGTGVGELFF

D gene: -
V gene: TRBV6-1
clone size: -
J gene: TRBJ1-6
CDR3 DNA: TGTGCCAGCAGGGATACAGGGCTTGGGAATTCACCCCTCCACTTT
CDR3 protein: CASRDTGLGNSPLHF

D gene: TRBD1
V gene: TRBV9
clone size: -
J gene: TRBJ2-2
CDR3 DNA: TGTGCCAGCAGCGTAGGGGCAGGGGGTGCCGGGGAGCTGTTTTTT
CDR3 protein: CASSVGAGGAGELFF

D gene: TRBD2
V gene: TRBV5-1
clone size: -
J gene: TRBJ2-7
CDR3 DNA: TGCGCCAGCAGCTTGGCAGCGGGGAGCTCCTACGAGCAGTACTTC
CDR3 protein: CASSLAAGSSYEQYF

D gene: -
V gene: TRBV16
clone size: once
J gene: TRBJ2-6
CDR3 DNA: TGTGCCAGCAGCCAAGGGAGGTCTGGGGCCAACGTCCTGACTTTC
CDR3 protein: CASSQGRSGANVLTF

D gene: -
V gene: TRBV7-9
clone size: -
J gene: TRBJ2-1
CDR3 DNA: TGTGCCAGCAGCTTTGGTAGCGTCAATGAGCAGTTCTTC
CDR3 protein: CASSFGSVNEQFF

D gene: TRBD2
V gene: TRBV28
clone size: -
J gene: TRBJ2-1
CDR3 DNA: TGTGCCAGCAGTTTGCGGACTAGCCGGGGGAATGAGCAGTTCTTC
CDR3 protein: CASSLRTSRGNEQFF

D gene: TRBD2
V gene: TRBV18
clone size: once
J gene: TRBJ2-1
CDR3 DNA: TGTGCCAGCTCACCAGTACTAGCGGGACGGAATGAGCAGTTCTTC
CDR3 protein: CASSPVLAGRNEQFF

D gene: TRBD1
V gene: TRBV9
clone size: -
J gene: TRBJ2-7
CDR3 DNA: TGTGCCAGCAGCGGGTCGACAGGGGGGGAGCAGTACTTC
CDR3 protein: CASSGSTGGEQYF

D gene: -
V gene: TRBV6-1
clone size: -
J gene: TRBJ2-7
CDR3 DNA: TGTGCCAGCAGTGAAGCGGCTTACGAGCAGTACTTC
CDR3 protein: CASSEAAYEQYF

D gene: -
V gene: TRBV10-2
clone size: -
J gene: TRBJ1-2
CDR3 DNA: TGCGCCAGTGCGACAGGCAACTATGGCTACACCTTC
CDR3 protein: CASATGNYGYTF

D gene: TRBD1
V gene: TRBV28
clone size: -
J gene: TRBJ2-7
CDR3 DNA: TGTGCCAGCAGTTTAGCCGGGACAGGACCGAACGAGCAGTACTTC
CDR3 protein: CASSLAGTGPNEQYF

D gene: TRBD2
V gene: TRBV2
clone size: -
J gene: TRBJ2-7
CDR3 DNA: TGTGCCAGCTCTGGGAGCGGGGGGAGGATCGAGCAGTACTTC
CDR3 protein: CASSGSGGRIEQYF

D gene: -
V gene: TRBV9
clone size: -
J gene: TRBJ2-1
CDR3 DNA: TGTGCCAGCAGCGTAGGACCCTCCGGGGTGAATGAGCAGTTCTTC
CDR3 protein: CASSVGPSGVNEQFF

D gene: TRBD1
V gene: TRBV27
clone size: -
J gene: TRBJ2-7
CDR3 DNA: TGTGCCAGCAAACTCAGGGGGCCCAATAACGGCGCGTACGAGCAGTACTTC
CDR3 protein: CASKLRGPNNGAYEQYF

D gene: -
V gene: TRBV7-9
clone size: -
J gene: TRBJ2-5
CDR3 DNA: TGTGCCAGCAGCCCCGAACCCGTACTAGTGAGCCAGCAGTACTTC
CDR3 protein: CASSPEPVLVSQQYF